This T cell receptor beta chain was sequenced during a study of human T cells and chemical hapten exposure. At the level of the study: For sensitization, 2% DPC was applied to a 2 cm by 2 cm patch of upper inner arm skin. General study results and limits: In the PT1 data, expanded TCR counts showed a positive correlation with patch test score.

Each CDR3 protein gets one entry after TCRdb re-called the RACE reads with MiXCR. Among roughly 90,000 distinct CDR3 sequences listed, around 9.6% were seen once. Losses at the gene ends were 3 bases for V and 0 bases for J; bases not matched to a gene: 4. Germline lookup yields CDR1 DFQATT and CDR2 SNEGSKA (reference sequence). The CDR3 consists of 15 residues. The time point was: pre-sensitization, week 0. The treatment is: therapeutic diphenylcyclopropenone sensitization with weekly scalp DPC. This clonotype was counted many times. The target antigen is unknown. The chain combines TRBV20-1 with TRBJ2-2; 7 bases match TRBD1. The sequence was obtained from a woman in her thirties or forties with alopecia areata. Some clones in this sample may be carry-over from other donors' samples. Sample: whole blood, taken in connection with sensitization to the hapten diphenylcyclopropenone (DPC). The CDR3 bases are TGCAGTGCTAGTACCGGGACAGCGAACACCGGGGAGCTGTTTTTT. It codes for CSASTGTANTGELFF.